This entry lists 6 T cell receptor beta chains sequenced from one sample in a study of blood T cell repertoires in COVID-19. TCRdb's table, derived via immunoSEQ multiplex PCR, lists solely in-frame clones and lacks some. Here the sample spans some 150,000 clones, just over 85% being singletons. Sample: peripheral blood. These receptors all stem from a woman aged 55-69 years with acute or convalescent COVID-19.

This chain links TRBV18 with TRBJ2-7; D gene unclear. In germline, CDR1 is KGHSH, CDR2 LQKENI. This CDR3 comprises 13 residues. V gave up 3 bases and J gave up 5 bases, with 11 bases separating them. CDR3 nucleotides: TGTGCCAGCTCACCCCTTTCCGACAACGAGCAGTACTTC. Its translation: CASSPLSDNEQYF.

This clone was counted once. The V call is TRBV28, the J call TRBJ1-5, with D possibly TRBD1 on 6 matching bases. V was trimmed by 7 bases and J by 0 bases, leaving 19 bases between them. Germline V CDR1 and CDR2: MDHEN, SYDVKM. This CDR3 is built from 17 residues. The CDR3 DNA follows: TGTGCCAGCACGCCAAACATCAGGGGCTATAGCAATCAGCCCCAGCATTTT. This translates into CASTPNIRGYSNQPQHF.

This sequence joins TRBV28 and TRBJ2-1, with D possibly being TRBD2 (7 bases). CDR1 MDHEN and CDR2 SYDVKM come from the germline V gene. The CDR3 contains 13 residues. V dropped 10 bases and J dropped 5 bases, with 15 bases sitting between them. In DNA, the CDR3 is TGTGCCACCCTCTACGGGGGGCACAATGAGCAGTTCTTC. Its protein product is CATLYGGHNEQFF.

The chain is built from TRBV28 and TRBJ1-4, with a tentative D call TRBD1 (5 bases). V was clipped by 8 bases and J by 8 bases, with 15 bases between them. Germline lookup yields CDR1 MDHEN and CDR2 SYDVKM. The CDR3 has 13 residues. DNA for the CDR3: TGTGCCAGCCTCAGGGCCAAAGGGGAAAAACTGTTTTTT. Residues: CASLRAKGEKLFF.

V is TRBV6-6 and J is TRBJ2-2, with a tentative D call TRBD2 (7 bases). The CDR3 covers 16 residues. V was trimmed by 0 bases and J by 3 bases, leaving 11 bases between them. Germline V CDR1 and CDR2: MNHNY, SVGAGI (reference sequence). CDR3 region: CASSYSSRGHTGELFF. CDR3 bases: TGTGCCAGCAGTTACTCGTCGCGGGGGCACACCGGGGAGCTGTTTTTT.

The chain combines TRBV4-1 with TRBJ2-1, with D possibly being TRBD2 (6 bases). Germline loops: CDR1 MGHRA, CDR2 YSYEKL. The CDR3 is 16 amino acids. Trimming cost V 4 bases and J 1 base, with 14 bases left between them. CDR3 residues: CASSRVKRASYNEQFF. For the CDR3, the DNA is TGCGCCAGCAGCCGCGTTAAGCGGGCTTCCTACAATGAGCAGTTCTTC.